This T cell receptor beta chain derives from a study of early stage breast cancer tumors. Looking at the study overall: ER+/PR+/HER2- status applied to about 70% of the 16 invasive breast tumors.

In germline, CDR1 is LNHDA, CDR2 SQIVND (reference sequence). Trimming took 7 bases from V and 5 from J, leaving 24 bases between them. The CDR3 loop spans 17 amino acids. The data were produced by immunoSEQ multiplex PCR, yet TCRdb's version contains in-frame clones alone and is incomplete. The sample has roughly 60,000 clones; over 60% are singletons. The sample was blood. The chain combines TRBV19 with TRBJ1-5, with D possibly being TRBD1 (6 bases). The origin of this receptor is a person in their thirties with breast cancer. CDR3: CASNAGSVGTPDQPQHF. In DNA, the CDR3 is TGTGCCAGTAATGCTGGTTCCGTGGGGACACCAGATCAGCCCCAGCATTTT.